The 21 T cell receptor beta chains listed next were all sequenced from one sample in a study of T cell responses to AZD1222 COVID-19 vaccine. Assay: immunoSEQ multiplex PCR; the TCRdb copy retains only in-frame clones and omits some. This sample has approximately 71,000 clones; about three quarters occur once, and the top ten carry around 10%. Specimen: peripheral blood, collected on day 0 of AZD1222 vaccination. These receptors originate from an adult in good health.

This clone was detected only a few times. The genes are TRBV7-9 and TRBJ1-2; TRBD1 agrees at 7 bases. Germline-derived CDR1 and CDR2 are SEHNR and FQNEAQ (reference sequence). With V trimmed by 5 bases and J by 1 base, 4 bases remained unmatched. The CDR3 contains 14 residues. The CDR3 coding sequence is TGTGCCAGCAGCCCGGGACAGTTTAACTATGGCTACACCTTC. It encodes CASSPGQFNYGYTF.

The rearrangement uses TRBV6-1 and TRBJ2-1; D remains ambiguous. The CDR3 has 12 residues. V gave up 2 bases and J gave up 8 bases, with 7 bases separating them. CDR1 MNHNS and CDR2 SASEGT come from the germline V gene. The CDR3 DNA follows: TGTGCCAGCAGTGAAATCTTGGATGAGCAGTTCTTC. Its translation is CASSEILDEQFF.

This rearrangement joins TRBV5-5 to TRBJ2-1; D is ambiguous. This CDR3 spans 15 amino acids. Deletions cut 4 bases from V and 6 bases from J, with 17 bases between. Germline CDR1 reads SGHKS; CDR2 reads YYEKEE (reference sequence). CDR3 amino acids: CASSPRTFPGNEQFF. The CDR3 coding sequence is TGTGCCAGCAGCCCACGGACCTTCCCGGGCAATGAGCAGTTCTTC.

The chain uses TRBV6-1 and TRBJ1-2; D is unclear. Germline CDR1 is MNHNS and CDR2 is SASEGT. V was shortened by 2 bases and J by 0 bases, with 13 bases between the two germline ends. The CDR3 spans 16 residues. The CDR3 sequence is CASSEYKGASNYGYTF. The CDR3 DNA reads as TGTGCCAGCAGTGAATACAAGGGTGCTTCTAACTATGGCTACACCTTC.

The chain couples TRBV4-3 to TRBJ1-5; possible D gene TRBD1, 5 bases. The V end was cut by 4 bases, the J end by 4 bases, with 14 bases between. Germline values: CDR1 LGHNA, CDR2 YSLEER. The CDR3 has 15 amino acids. The CDR3 DNA sequence: TGCGCCAGCAGCCGCTACCGGGGGTTGAATCAGCCCCAGCATTTT. Its translation: CASSRYRGLNQPQHF.

This chain links TRBV12-5 with TRBJ2-7; 7 bases line up with TRBD2. The length of the CDR3 is 15 residues. Germline CDR1 and CDR2: LGHNT and FRNRAP. The J segment lost 2 bases and the V segment lost 8 bases, leaving 12 bases of the junction unmatched. CDR3 nucleotides: TGTGCTAGTCACAGCGGGGCTAGCGGAACCTACGAGCAGTACTTC. Protein sequence: CASHSGASGTYEQYF.

This sequence joins TRBV29-1 and TRBJ1-2; D not certain. CDR3 length equals 12 residues. The germline V gene has CDR1 SQVTM and CDR2 ANQGSEA. V gave up 3 bases and J gave up 1 base, with 6 bases separating them. CDR3 in DNA: TGCAGCGTTGAGTCCAGTAACTATGGCTACACCTTC. It yields the protein CSVESSNYGYTF.

J is TRBJ2-7 and V is TRBV5-1; no clear D. Looked up from germline, CDR1 is SGHRS and CDR2 is YFSETQ. The V gene lost 3 bases and the J gene lost 2 bases, with 3 bases spanning the gap. CDR3 length: 11 residues. The CDR3 nucleotides read TGCGCCAGCAGCTCCACCTACGAGCAGTACTTC. Translated, it gives CASSSTYEQYF.

The V call is TRBV10-1, the J call TRBJ1-2; no clear D. Germline CDR1 and CDR2: WNHNN and SYGVQD (reference sequence). The germline V and J ends were trimmed by 6 bases and 9 bases, with 11 bases remaining between them. The CDR3 loop spans 11 amino acids. CDR3 protein: CASRSEESYTF. The CDR3, as DNA: TGCGCCAGCAGATCTGAAGAAAGCTACACCTTC.

The chain recombines TRBV5-4 with TRBJ1-5, with 10 bases identical to TRBD1. CDR1 and CDR2 (germline): SGHNT, YYREEE (reference sequence). Trimming cost V 4 bases and J 4 bases; bases outside gene matches: 5. This CDR3 region has 15 residues. CDR3 region: CASSRDRGLNQPQHF. The CDR3 nucleotides read TGTGCCAGCAGCCGGGACAGGGGATTGAATCAGCCCCAGCATTTT. Looking up the rest from reference TRBV5-4 and TRBJ1-5 gives the full variable domain: ETGVTQSPTHLIKTRGQQVTLRCSSQSGHNTVSWYQQALGQGPQFIFQYYREEENGRGNFPPRFSGLQFPNYSSELNVNALELDDSALYLCASSRDRGLNQPQHFGDGTRLSIL.

The V call is TRBV6-1, the J call TRBJ2-4, with D possibly TRBD1 on 5 matching bases. V was pared by 0 bases and J by 0 bases, with 24 bases between. The CDR3 has 21 amino acids. Germline lookup yields CDR1 MNHNS and CDR2 SASEGT. This CDR3 reads CASSEAPRLGAQGLAKNIQYF. DNA of the CDR3: TGTGCCAGCAGTGAAGCGCCACGCTTGGGCGCCCAGGGTCTAGCCAAAAACATTCAGTACTTC.

V is TRBV6-5 and J is TRBJ2-5; weak D call: TRBD1 (5 bases). V was pared by 8 bases and J by 2 bases, with 12 bases between. Germline assignment: CDR1 MNHEY and CDR2 SVGAGI. The CDR3 runs 13 residues. CDR3: CASHGTGQETQYF. CDR3 in DNA: TGTGCCAGCCACGGTACAGGTCAAGAGACCCAGTACTTC.

The J gene is TRBJ1-1, the V gene TRBV5-6, with 9 bases fitting TRBD1. In germline, CDR1 is SGHDT, CDR2 YYEEEE. Unmatched junction bases numbered 11, after V lost 4 bases and J lost 10 bases. The CDR3 consists of 14 residues. The CDR3 DNA reads as TGTGCCAGCAGCCGATCCGGGACAGGGTATACAGCTTTCTTT. This codes for CASSRSGTGYTAFF. Looking up the rest from reference TRBV5-6 and TRBJ1-1 gives the full variable domain: DAGVTQSPTHLIKTRGQQVTLRCSPKSGHDTVSWYQQALGQGPQFIFQYYEEEERQRGNFPDRFSGHQFPNYSSELNVNALLLGDSALYLCASSRSGTGYTAFFGQGTRLTVV.

The gene calls are TRBV7-9 and TRBJ1-1; D not resolved. The CDR3 is 17 amino acids. Germline V gene lookup returns CDR1 SEHNR and CDR2 FQNEAQ (reference sequence). V was cut by 3 bases and J by 1 base, with 18 bases left in between. In nucleotides, the CDR3 is TGTGCCAGCAGCTTGGTCTGGGGAGGACTTTCGAACACTGAAGCTTTCTTT. Its protein product is CASSLVWGGLSNTEAFF.

The chain combines TRBV9 with TRBJ2-3, with D possibly TRBD2 on 5 matching bases. There are 13 residues in the CDR3. Germline V CDR1 and CDR2: SGDLS, YYNGEE. Trimming stripped 0 bases from V and 5 bases from J, with 7 bases between. The CDR3 loop is CASSVDAGDTQYF. CDR3 sequence (DNA): TGTGCCAGCAGCGTAGACGCGGGAGATACGCAGTATTTT.

This rearrangement joins TRBV9 to TRBJ1-2; 12 nucleotides match TRBD1. The CDR3 covers 17 residues. With V trimmed by 1 base and J by 7 bases, 11 bases remained unmatched. Germline V CDR1 and CDR2: SGDLS, YYNGEE. In nucleotides, the CDR3 is TGTGCCAGCAGCGTATCCGGGACAGGGGGCGCCTTTGGTGGCTACACCTTC. Protein product: CASSVSGTGGAFGGYTF.

V and J are TRBV5-6 and TRBJ2-7, with a weak D call TRBD2 (6 bases). The ends were cut back, 4 bases at V and 3 bases at J, with 11 bases in the middle. The CDR3 consists of 13 residues. Germline assignment: CDR1 SGHDT and CDR2 YYEEEE. The CDR3 sequence: CASSTGLFYEQYF. The DNA of the CDR3 is TGTGCCAGCAGCACGGGACTTTTCTACGAGCAGTACTTC. The complete variable domain, with remaining parts taken from reference TRBV5-6 and TRBJ2-7, reads DAGVTQSPTHLIKTRGQQVTLRCSPKSGHDTVSWYQQALGQGPQFIFQYYEEEERQRGNFPDRFSGHQFPNYSSELNVNALLLGDSALYLCASSTGLFYEQYFGPGTRLTVT.

The chain recombines TRBV15 with TRBJ2-7; 11 bases map to TRBD2. Germline assignment: CDR1 LNHNV and CDR2 YYDKDF (reference sequence). The CDR3 consists of 17 residues. V was pared by 3 bases and J by 0 bases, with 7 bases of the junction left unmatched. CDR3 DNA sequence: TGTGCCACCAGCAGGAGCGCTAGCGGGGGGTACTCCTACGAGCAGTACTTC. Its translation is CATSRSASGGYSYEQYF.

A remark on this clone: Given a much more abundant clone one base away, this may be a read error. This sequence joins TRBV12-3 or TRBV12-4 and TRBJ1-1; no firm D call. The CDR3 consists of 11 residues. V dropped 6 bases and J dropped 1 base, with 3 bases sitting between them. The CDR3 loop reads CASSGNTEAFF. The DNA for the CDR3 is TGTGCCAGCAGCGGGAACACTGAAGCTTTCTTT.

The J gene is TRBJ1-3, the V gene TRBV11-3; 9 nucleotides align to TRBD1. The V and J ends lost 4 bases and 4 bases, in that order; junction bases with no gene match: 11. Germline CDR1 reads SGHNT; CDR2 reads YENEEA. CDR3 length equals 17 residues. In nucleotides, the CDR3 is TGTGCCAGCAGCTCACTCGAACAGGGGGCCTCCGGAAACACCATATATTTT. The encoded protein is CASSSLEQGASGNTIYF.

The rearrangement links TRBV12-3 or TRBV12-4 to TRBJ1-1; TRBD1 matches at 8 bases. V was pared by 8 bases and J by 11 bases, with 10 bases of the junction left unmatched. The CDR3 contains 12 residues. This CDR3 is CASSPWDRKAFF. The CDR3 region has the DNA TGTGCCAGCTCCCCCTGGGACAGGAAGGCTTTCTTT.